The 5 T cell receptor beta chains listed next were all sequenced from one sample in a study of cytomegalovirus exposure and HLA in healthy donors. PCR employed 60 Vbeta and 13 Jbeta primers. Assay used: immunoSEQ multiplex PCR; TCRdb lists only in-frame clones, some missing. The sample data list about 76,000 clones. Sequencing input: PBMCs. These receptors all stem from a woman aged 35 to 49 in good health and CMV-seropositive.

The chain combines TRBV5-1 with TRBJ1-1; weak D call: TRBD1 (6 bases). The V gene lost 2 bases and the J gene lost 0 bases, with 11 bases spanning the gap. Germline assignment: CDR1 SGHRS and CDR2 YFSETQ. The CDR3 has 15 residues. The CDR3 here is CASSFGQNLNTEAFF. In DNA form, the CDR3 reads TGCGCCAGCAGCTTCGGACAGAATTTGAACACTGAAGCTTTCTTT. The full variable domain, in which reference TRBV5-1 and TRBJ1-1 provide the parts outside the CDR3, is KAGVTQTPRYLIKTRGQQVTLSCSPISGHRSVSWYQQTPGQGLQFLFEYFSETQRNKGNFPGRFSGRQFSNSRSEMNVSTLELGDSALYLCASSFGQNLNTEAFFGQGTRLTVV.

The genes are TRBV5-1 and TRBJ2-7, with 7 nucleotides matching TRBD1. V dropped 5 bases and J dropped 4; count of bases not matched to a gene: 6. This CDR3 has 13 amino acids. Germline CDR1 and CDR2: SGHRS and YFSETQ. The CDR3 here is CASRKDRDYEQYF. The DNA of the CDR3 is TGCGCCAGCAGAAAAGACAGGGATTACGAGCAGTACTTC.

The chain carries TRBV18 and TRBJ2-1, with 13 bases fitting TRBD2. V gave up 3 bases and J gave up 7 bases; unmatched junction bases: 6. The CDR3 totals 16 residues. Per germline, CDR1 KGHSH and CDR2 LQKENI. This CDR3 reads CASSPQTSGRRNEQFF. DNA of the CDR3: TGTGCCAGCTCACCCCAGACTAGCGGGAGGCGGAATGAGCAGTTCTTC.

The CDR3: CASSMGAGEQFF. The CDR3 DNA sequence: TGTGCCAGTAGTATGGGGGCAGGGGAGCAGTTCTTC. The chain recombines TRBV19 with TRBJ2-1, with D tentatively TRBD1 (6 bases). Germline V lookup: CDR1 LNHDA, CDR2 SQIVND (reference sequence). The V end lost 3 bases, the J end lost 10 bases, and 10 bases lay between the germline ends. The CDR3 loop spans 12 amino acids.

In nucleotides, the CDR3 is TGCGCCAGCAGCCTTAGAGCACAGGGCTACATGAACTATGGCTACACCTTC. Protein sequence: CASSLRAQGYMNYGYTF. The chain joins TRBV4-3 to TRBJ1-2; TRBD1 might be the D (6 bases). The V gene lost 4 bases and the J gene lost 2 bases, with 20 bases spanning the gap. This CDR3 has 17 amino acids. CDR1 is LGHNA and CDR2 is YSLEER in the germline V gene.